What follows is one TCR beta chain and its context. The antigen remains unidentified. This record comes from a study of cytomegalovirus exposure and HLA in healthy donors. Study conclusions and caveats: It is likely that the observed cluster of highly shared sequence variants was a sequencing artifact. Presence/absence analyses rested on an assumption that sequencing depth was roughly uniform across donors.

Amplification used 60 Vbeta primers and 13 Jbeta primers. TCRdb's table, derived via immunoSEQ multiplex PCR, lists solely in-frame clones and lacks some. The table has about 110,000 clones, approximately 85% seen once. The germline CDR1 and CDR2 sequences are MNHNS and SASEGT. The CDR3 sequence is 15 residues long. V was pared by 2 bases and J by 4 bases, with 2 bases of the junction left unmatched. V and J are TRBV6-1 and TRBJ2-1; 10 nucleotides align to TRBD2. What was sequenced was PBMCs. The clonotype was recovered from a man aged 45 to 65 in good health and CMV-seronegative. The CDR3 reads CASSEPGLAYNEQFF. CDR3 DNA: TGTGCCAGCAGTGAACCGGGACTAGCGTACAATGAGCAGTTCTTC.